This T cell receptor (beta chain) was sequenced in a study of cytomegalovirus exposure and HLA in healthy donors. Germline lookup yields CDR1 SGDLS and CDR2 YYNGEE. The CDR3 covers 15 residues. Trimming cost V 0 bases and J 0 bases, with 7 bases left between them. PCR primers comprised 60 Vbeta and 13 Jbeta primers. Sequencing was performed with immunoSEQ multiplex PCR; in TCRdb, only in-frame clones are kept and a portion is missing. The table shows about 160,000 clones, with around four fifths occurring only once. The chain employs TRBV9 and TRBJ1-3, with unresolved D. The clonotype originates from a female donor in good health and CMV-seronegative. Sequenced sample: PBMCs. CDR3 residues: CASSVGEVSGNTIYF. The CDR3 region has the DNA TGTGCCAGCAGCGTAGGGGAGGTCTCTGGAAACACCATATATTTT. The whole variable domain, remainder taken from reference TRBV9 and TRBJ1-3, is DSGVTQTPKHLITATGQRVTLRCSPRSGDLSVYWYQQSLDQGLQFLIQYYNGEERAKGNILERFSAQQFPDLHSELNLSSLELGDSALYFCASSVGEVSGNTIYFGEGSWLTVV.